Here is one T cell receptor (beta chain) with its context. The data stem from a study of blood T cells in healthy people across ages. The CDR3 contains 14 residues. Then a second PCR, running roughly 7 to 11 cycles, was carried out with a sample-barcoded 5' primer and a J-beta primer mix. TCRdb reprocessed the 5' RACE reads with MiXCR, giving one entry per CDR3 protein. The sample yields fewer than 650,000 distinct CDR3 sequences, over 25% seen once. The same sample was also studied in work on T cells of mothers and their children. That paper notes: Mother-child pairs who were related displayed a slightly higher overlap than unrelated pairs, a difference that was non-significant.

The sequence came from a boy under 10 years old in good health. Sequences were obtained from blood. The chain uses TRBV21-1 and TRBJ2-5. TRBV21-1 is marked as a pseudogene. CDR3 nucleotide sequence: TGTGCCAGCAGAGTAAAGGCCAGCCAAGAGACCCAGTACTTC. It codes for CASRVKASQETQYF.